This T cell receptor beta chain is drawn from a study of CXCR3-negative and CXCR3-positive naive CD8 T cells. At the level of the study: Every library held about 1.5 +/- 0.3 million TRB reads, and the total came to roughly 150 million. Broader study findings: Similar TRBV-TRBJ usage characterized naive CXCR3-negative and CXCR3-positive cells; memory cells differed.

The CDR3 extends over 11 amino acids. Germline V gene sequence: CDR1 SQVTM, CDR2 ANQGSEA. Remarks on this clonotype: No antigen is known for it.

TRB cDNA libraries were made by UMI-labeled 5' RACE. TCRdb reanalyzed the 5' RACE reads and collapses them to one entry per CDR3 protein, without DNA. Reported are 40,000 to 45,000 distinct CDR3 sequences; the ten largest clones contain roughly 1.8%. This TCR was sampled from a human donor in good health. Some clones in this sample may be carry-over from other donors' samples. The sequencing sample was made of naive CXCR3- CD8+ T cells from blood. The sample's subset: CD45RO-CCR7+CD27+CD95- naive CD8+ T cells lacking CXCR3 (TNR3-). The rearrangement links TRBV29-1 to TRBJ2-2; TCRdb selects TRBD2, and the lack of DNA leaves this call unchecked. CDR3 protein: CSVRDTGELFF.